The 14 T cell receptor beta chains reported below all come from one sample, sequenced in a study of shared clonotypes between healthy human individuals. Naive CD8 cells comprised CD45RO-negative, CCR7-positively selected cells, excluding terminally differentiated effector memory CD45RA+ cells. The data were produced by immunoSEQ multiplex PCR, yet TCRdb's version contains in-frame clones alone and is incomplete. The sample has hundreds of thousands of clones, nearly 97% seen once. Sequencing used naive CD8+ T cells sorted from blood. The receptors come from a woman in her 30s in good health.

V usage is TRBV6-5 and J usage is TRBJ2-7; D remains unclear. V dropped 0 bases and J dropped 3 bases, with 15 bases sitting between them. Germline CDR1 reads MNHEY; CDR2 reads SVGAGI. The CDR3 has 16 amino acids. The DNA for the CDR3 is TGTGCCAGCAGTTACTCGAGACCTTCGTTCTTCTACGAGCAGTACTTC. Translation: CASSYSRPSFFYEQYF.

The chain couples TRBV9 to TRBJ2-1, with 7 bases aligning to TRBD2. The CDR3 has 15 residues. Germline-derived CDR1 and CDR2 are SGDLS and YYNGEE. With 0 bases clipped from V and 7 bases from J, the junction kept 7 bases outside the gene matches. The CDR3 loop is CASSVGGAGGNEQFF. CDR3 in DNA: TGTGCCAGCAGCGTAGGCGGGGCCGGGGGGAATGAGCAGTTCTTC.

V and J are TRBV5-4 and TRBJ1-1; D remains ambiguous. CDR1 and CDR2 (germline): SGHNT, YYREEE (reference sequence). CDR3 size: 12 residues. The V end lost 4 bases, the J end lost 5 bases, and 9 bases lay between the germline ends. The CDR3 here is CASSPAGTEAFF. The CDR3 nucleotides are TGTGCCAGCAGCCCGGCGGGGACTGAAGCTTTCTTT.

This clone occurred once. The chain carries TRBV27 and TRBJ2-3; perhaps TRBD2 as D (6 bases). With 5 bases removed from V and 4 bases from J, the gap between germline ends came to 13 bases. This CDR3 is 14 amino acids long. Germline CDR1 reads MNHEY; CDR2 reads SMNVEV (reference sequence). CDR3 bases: TGTGCCAGCAGTCCGGACGGGAGTCCAGATACGCAGTATTTT. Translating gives CASSPDGSPDTQYF.

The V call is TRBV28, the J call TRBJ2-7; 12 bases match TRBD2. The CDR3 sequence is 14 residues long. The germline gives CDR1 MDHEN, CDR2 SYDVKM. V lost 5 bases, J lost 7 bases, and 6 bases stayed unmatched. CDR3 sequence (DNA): TGTGCCAGCAGTCCACGACTAGCGGGAGTTGAGCAGTACTTC. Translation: CASSPRLAGVEQYF.

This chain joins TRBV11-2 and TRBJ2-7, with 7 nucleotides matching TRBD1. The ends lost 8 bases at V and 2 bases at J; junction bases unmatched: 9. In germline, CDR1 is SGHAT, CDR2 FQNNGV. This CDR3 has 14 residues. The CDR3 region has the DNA TGTGCCAGCGAACCGGGACAGCTAACCTACGAGCAGTACTTC. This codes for CASEPGQLTYEQYF.

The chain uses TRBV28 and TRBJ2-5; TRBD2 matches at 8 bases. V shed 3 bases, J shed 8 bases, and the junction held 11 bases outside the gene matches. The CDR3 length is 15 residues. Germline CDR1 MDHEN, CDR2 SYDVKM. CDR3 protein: CASSLWLAGPVTQYF. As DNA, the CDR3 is TGTGCCAGCAGTTTGTGGCTAGCGGGCCCGGTCACCCAGTACTTC.

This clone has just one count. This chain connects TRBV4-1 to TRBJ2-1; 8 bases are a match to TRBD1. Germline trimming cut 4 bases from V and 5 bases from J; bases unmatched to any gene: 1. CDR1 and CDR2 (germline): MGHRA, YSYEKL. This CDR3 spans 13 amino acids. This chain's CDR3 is CASSPTGDNEQFF. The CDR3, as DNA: TGCGCCAGCAGCCCGACAGGGGACAATGAGCAGTTCTTC.

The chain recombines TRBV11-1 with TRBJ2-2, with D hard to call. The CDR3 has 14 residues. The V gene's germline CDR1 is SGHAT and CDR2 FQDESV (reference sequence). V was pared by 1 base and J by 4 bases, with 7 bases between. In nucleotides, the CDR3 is TGTGCCAGCAGCTTAGGAGATTTCACCGGGGAGCTGTTTTTT. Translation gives CASSLGDFTGELFF.

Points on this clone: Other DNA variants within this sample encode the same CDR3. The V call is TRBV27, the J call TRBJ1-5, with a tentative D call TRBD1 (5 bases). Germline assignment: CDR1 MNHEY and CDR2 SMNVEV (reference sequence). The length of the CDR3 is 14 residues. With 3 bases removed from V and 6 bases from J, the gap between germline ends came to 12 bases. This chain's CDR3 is CASSFTGGGQPQHF. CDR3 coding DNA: TGTGCCAGCAGTTTCACGGGGGGAGGTCAGCCCCAGCATTTT.

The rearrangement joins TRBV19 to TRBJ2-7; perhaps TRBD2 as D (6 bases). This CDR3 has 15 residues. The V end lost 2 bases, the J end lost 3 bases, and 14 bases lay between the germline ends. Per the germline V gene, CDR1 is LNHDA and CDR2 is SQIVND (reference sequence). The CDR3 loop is CASSISGERSYEQYF. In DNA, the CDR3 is TGTGCCAGTAGTATATCGGGGGAAAGAAGCTACGAGCAGTACTTC. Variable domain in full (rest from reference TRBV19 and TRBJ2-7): DGGITQSPKYLFRKEGQNVTLSCEQNLNHDAMYWYRQDPGQGLRLIYYSQIVNDFQKGDIAEGYSVSREKKESFPLTVTSAQKNPTAFYLCASSISGERSYEQYFGPGTRLTVT.

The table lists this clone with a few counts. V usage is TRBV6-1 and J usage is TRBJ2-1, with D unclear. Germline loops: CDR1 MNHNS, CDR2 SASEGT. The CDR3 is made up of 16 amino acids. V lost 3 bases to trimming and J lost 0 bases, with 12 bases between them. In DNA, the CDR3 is TGTGCCAGCAGTGAGGGATACGTAAGCTCCTACAATGAGCAGTTCTTC. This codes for CASSEGYVSSYNEQFF.

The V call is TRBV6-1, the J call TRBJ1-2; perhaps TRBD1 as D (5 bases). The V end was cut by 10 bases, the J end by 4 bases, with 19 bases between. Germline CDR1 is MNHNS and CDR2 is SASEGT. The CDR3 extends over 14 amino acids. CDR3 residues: CATLAPSTVYGYTF. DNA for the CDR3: TGTGCCACACTGGCGCCCTCGACAGTCTATGGCTACACCTTC.

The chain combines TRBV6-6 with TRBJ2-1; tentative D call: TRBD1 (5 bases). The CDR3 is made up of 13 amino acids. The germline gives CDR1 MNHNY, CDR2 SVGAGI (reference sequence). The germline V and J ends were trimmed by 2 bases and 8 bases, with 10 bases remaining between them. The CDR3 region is CASSYRQGDEQFF. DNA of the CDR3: TGTGCCAGCAGTTACAGGCAGGGCGATGAGCAGTTCTTC.